This T cell receptor beta chain stems from a study of T cell responses to AZD1222 COVID-19 vaccine. Data came from immunoSEQ multiplex PCR; TCRdb stores just in-frame clones and leaves some out. The table lists about 49,000 clones, roughly 80% of them singletons. About this clone itself: The antigen is not known.

Study-wide results and caveats: Recipients of two AZD1222 doses showed rising Spike-specific TCR breadth and depth. Only 5 to 7 AZD1222 recipients were seropositive at baseline. The donor group comprised mostly white British people and more females; the analysis possibly underestimated clonal diversity. Vaccine-associated CD4 TCRs spanned spike, dominant at 160-218 and 743-854.

This CDR3 region has 16 residues. The germline CDR1 and CDR2 sequences are SGHAT and FQNNGV. The germline V and J ends were trimmed by 0 bases and 6 bases, with 15 bases remaining between them. The source was peripheral blood, collected on day 0 of MenACWY control vaccination. This clonotype originated in an adult in good health. The chain joins TRBV11-2 to TRBJ2-1; D unclear. CDR3 residues: CASSLDPSDLGNEQFF. Here the CDR3 DNA reads TGTGCCAGCAGCTTAGATCCCTCGGACCTTGGCAATGAGCAGTTCTTC.